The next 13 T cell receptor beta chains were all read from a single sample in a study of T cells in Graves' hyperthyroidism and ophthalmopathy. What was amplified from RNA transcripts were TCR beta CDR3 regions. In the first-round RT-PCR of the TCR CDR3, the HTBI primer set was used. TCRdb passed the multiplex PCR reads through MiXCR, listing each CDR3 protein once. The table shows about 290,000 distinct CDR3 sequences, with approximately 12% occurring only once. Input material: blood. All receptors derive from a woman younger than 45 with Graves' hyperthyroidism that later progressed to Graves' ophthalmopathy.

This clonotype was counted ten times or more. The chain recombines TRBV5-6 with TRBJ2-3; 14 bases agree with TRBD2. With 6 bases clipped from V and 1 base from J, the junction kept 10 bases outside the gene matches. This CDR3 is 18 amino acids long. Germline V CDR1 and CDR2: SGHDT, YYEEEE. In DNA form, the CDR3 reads TGTGCCAGCATCCAGGGGACTAGCGGGGGTGGCCGCACAGATACGCAGTATTTT. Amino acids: CASIQGTSGGGRTDTQYF.

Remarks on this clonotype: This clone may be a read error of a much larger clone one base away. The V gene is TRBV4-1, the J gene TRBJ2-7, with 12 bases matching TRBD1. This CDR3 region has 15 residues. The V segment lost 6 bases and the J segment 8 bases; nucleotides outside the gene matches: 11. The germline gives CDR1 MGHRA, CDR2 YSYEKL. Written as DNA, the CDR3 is TGCGCCAGCAGTCAAACCGGGACAGGGGGCTTCAAGCAGTACTTC. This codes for CASSQTGTGGFKQYF.

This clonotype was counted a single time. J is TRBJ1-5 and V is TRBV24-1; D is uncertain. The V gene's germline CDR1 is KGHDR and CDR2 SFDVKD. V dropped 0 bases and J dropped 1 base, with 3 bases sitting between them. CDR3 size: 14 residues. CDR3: CATSDLESNQPQHF. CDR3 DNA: TGTGCCACCAGTGATTTGGAAAGCAATCAGCCCCAGCATTTT.

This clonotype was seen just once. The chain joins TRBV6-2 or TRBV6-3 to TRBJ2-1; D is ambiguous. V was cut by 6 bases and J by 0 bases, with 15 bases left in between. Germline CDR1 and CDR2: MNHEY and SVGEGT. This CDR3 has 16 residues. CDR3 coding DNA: TGTGCCAGCAGCCCTAATTCGGAGATCTCCTACAATGAGCAGTTCTTC. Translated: CASSPNSEISYNEQFF.

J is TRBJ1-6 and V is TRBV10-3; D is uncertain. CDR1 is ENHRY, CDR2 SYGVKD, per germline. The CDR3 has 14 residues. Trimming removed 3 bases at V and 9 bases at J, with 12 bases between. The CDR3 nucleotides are TGTGCCATCAGTGATGGCCAGGCGGGTTCACCCCTCCACTTT. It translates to CAISDGQAGSPLHF.

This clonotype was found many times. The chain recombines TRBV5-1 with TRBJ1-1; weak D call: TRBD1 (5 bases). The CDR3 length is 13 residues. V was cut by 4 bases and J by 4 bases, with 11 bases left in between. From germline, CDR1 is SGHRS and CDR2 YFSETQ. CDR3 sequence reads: CASSVDGGTEAFF. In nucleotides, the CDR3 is TGCGCCAGCAGCGTCGATGGGGGCACTGAAGCTTTCTTT.

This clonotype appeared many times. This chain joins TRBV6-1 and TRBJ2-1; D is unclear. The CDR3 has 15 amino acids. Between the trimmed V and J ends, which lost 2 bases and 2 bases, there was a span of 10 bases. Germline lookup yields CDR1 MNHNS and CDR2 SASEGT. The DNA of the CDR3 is TGTGCCAGCAGTGAATTAAGGGTTACCTACAATGAGCAGTTCTTC. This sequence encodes CASSELRVTYNEQFF.

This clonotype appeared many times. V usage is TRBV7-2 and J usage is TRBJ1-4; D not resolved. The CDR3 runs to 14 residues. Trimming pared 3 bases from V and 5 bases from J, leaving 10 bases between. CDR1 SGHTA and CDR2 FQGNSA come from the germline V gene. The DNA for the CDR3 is TGTGCCAGCAGCTTGCCCGAAGAAAATGAAAAACTGTTTTTT. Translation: CASSLPEENEKLFF.

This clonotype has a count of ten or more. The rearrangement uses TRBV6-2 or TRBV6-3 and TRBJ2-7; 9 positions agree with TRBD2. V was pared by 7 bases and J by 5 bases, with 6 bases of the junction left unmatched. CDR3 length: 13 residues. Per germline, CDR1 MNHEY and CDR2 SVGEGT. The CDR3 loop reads CASTRGLAHEQYF. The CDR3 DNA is TGTGCCAGCACCCGGGGACTAGCCCACGAGCAGTACTTC.

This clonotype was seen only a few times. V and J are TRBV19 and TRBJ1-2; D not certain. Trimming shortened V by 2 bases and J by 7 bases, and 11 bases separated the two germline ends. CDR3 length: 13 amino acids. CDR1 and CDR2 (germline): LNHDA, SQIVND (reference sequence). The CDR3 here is CASSIPDGAGYTF. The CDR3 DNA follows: TGTGCCAGTAGTATACCGGACGGTGCTGGCTACACCTTC.

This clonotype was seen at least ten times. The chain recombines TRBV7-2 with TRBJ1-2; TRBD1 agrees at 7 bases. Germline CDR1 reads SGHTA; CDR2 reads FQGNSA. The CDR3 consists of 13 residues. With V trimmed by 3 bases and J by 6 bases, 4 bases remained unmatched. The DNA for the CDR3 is TGTGCCAGCAGCTTCCAGGGGGTAGATGGCTACACCTTC. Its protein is CASSFQGVDGYTF.

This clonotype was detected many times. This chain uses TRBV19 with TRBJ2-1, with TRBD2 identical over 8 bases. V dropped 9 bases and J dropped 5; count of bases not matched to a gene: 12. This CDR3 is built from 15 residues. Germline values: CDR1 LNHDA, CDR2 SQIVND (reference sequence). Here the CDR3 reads CASTAGLAGNNEQFF. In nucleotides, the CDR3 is TGTGCCAGCACCGCCGGCCTAGCGGGTAACAATGAGCAGTTCTTC.

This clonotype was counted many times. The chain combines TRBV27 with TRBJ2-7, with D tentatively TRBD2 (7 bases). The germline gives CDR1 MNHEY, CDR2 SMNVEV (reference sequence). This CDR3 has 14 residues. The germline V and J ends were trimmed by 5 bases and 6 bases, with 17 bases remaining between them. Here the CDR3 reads CASSPQWGGSEQYF. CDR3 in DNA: TGTGCCAGCAGTCCCCAGTGGGGGGGCAGCGAGCAGTACTTC.